The 32 T cell receptor beta chains in this list originate from one sample, sequenced in a study of blood T cell repertoires in COVID-19. Assay: immunoSEQ multiplex PCR; the TCRdb copy retains only in-frame clones and omits some. The sample includes under 140,000 clones, 82% of them seen just once. The sample consisted of peripheral blood. The receptors shown here come from a woman in her fifties or sixties with acute or convalescent COVID-19.

This clone has just a few counts. This sequence joins TRBV18 and TRBJ1-2; D remains ambiguous. CDR1 KGHSH and CDR2 LQKENI come from the germline V gene. The CDR3 runs to 15 residues. Trimming removed 1 base at V and 0 bases at J, with 9 bases between. CDR3 region: CASSPQHSSNYGYTF. The CDR3 nucleotides are TGTGCCAGCTCACCACAACACAGCTCTAACTATGGCTACACCTTC.

This clone was found once. The chain uses TRBV7-9 and TRBJ2-5, with D tentatively TRBD1 (6 bases). The V end lost 5 bases, the J end lost 5 bases, and 9 bases lay between the germline ends. Germline lookup yields CDR1 SEHNR and CDR2 FQNEAQ (reference sequence). CDR3 length: 12 amino acids. The chain's CDR3 is CASSQGWETQYF. The CDR3 DNA reads as TGTGCCAGCAGCCAGGGGTGGGAGACCCAGTACTTC.

The gene calls are TRBV2 and TRBJ1-4; D might be TRBD1 (6 bases). This CDR3 contains 13 residues. The V end was cut by 11 bases, the J end by 11 bases, with 21 bases between. CDR1 is SNHLY, CDR2 FYNNEI, per germline. CDR3 amino acids: CAGLRGGTRKLFF. CDR3 DNA sequence: TGTGCCGGTCTCCGGGGGGGGACACGTAAACTGTTTTTT.

The gene calls are TRBV19 and TRBJ2-3; perhaps TRBD2 as D (6 bases). The CDR3 runs 12 residues. Trimming shortened V by 4 bases and J by 4 bases, and 6 bases separated the two germline ends. The germline gives CDR1 LNHDA, CDR2 SQIVND (reference sequence). CDR3 amino acids: CASSRLADTQYF. The CDR3 DNA reads TGTGCCAGTAGTAGACTAGCAGATACGCAGTATTTT.

This clone is categorized as hyperexpanded (1% or more). V and J are TRBV9 and TRBJ1-5; D uncertain. Germline CDR1 SGDLS, CDR2 YYNGEE. V shed 1 base and J shed 6 bases, with 8 bases lying between them. This CDR3 has 13 amino acids. CDR3 residues: CASSVNAFQPQHF. The CDR3 nucleotides read TGTGCCAGCAGCGTAAACGCGTTTCAGCCCCAGCATTTT.

This clone was seen more than once but under ten times. The chain is built from TRBV5-4 and TRBJ1-2, with TRBD1 identical over 8 bases. Germline lookup yields CDR1 SGHNT and CDR2 YYREEE (reference sequence). With V trimmed by 1 base and J by 8 bases, 7 bases remained unmatched. The CDR3 runs to 14 residues. The CDR3 loop is CASSLTQGADGYTF. In DNA form, the CDR3 reads TGTGCCAGCAGCTTGACGCAGGGGGCTGACGGCTACACCTTC.

V and J are TRBV4-1 and TRBJ1-2; D remains ambiguous. The CDR3 length is 13 residues. V gave up 6 bases and J gave up 0 bases, with 8 bases separating them. Germline lookup yields CDR1 MGHRA and CDR2 YSYEKL. Written as DNA, the CDR3 is TGCGCCAGCAGTGGCCCTGCTAACTATGGCTACACCTTC. Translating it yields CASSGPANYGYTF.

The chain employs TRBV19 and TRBJ1-1; 9 nucleotides align to TRBD1. Trimming cost V 8 bases and J 6 bases; bases outside gene matches: 10. Germline V gives CDR1 LNHDA, CDR2 SQIVND (reference sequence). This CDR3 comprises 14 residues. This CDR3 reads CASSRTGGIAEAFF. The CDR3 DNA sequence: TGTGCCAGTTCCCGAACAGGGGGCATAGCTGAAGCTTTCTTT.

The CDR3 nucleotides are TGTGCCAGCAGTTTAGCGGGGGGGCGGTTCTACAATGAGCAGTTCTTC. This sequence encodes CASSLAGGRFYNEQFF. This chain links TRBV25-1 with TRBJ2-1; 11 bases are shared with TRBD2. The germline V gene encodes CDR1 MGHDK and CDR2 SYGVNS. The J segment lost 3 bases and the V segment lost 5 bases, leaving 6 bases of the junction unmatched. The CDR3 totals 16 residues.

CDR3 sequence (DNA): TGTGCCAGCAGCACCGGACAGCGGTACGAGCAGTACTTC. Its translation is CASSTGQRYEQYF. V is TRBV6-5 and J is TRBJ2-7, with D perhaps TRBD1 (6 bases). Germline values: CDR1 MNHEY, CDR2 SVGAGI. Trimming cost V 6 bases and J 4 bases, with 13 bases left between them. The CDR3 is 13 amino acids.

Worth noting for this clone: Other DNA sequences of this sample code for an identical CDR3. This sequence joins TRBV7-3 and TRBJ2-5; possibly TRBD2 for D (7 bases). The CDR3 extends over 14 amino acids. The germline gives CDR1 SGHTA, CDR2 FQGTGA. Trimming pared 0 bases from V and 5 bases from J, leaving 10 bases between. CDR3 bases: TGTGCCAGCAGCTTAACGGGGGGGCAGGAGACCCAGTACTTC. Its protein product is CASSLTGGQETQYF. The full variable domain, its missing parts supplied by reference TRBV7-3 and TRBJ2-5, is GAGVSQTPSNKVTEKGKYVELRCDPISGHTALYWYRQSLGQGPEFLIYFQGTGAADDSGLPNDRFFAVRPEGSVSTLKIQRTERGDSAVYLCASSLTGGQETQYFGPGTRLLVL.

In nucleotides, the CDR3 is TGTGCCAGCAGCTTAGCCCAACAGGGGGCTGGAAACACCATATATTTT. This sequence encodes CASSLAQQGAGNTIYF. V and J are TRBV7-2 and TRBJ1-3; TRBD1 agrees at 8 bases. The germline CDR1 and CDR2 sequences are SGHTA and FQGNSA. With V trimmed by 0 bases and J by 2 bases, 3 bases remained unmatched. This CDR3 has 16 amino acids.

The rearrangement uses TRBV27 and TRBJ2-3; no clear D. Germline loops: CDR1 MNHEY, CDR2 SMNVEV (reference sequence). The CDR3 totals 11 residues. V lost 0 bases and J 8 bases, leaving 3 bases between the germline ends. Here the CDR3 reads CASSLSLTQYF. DNA of the CDR3: TGTGCCAGCAGTTTATCCCTTACGCAGTATTTT.

J is TRBJ1-4 and V is TRBV28; D perhaps matches TRBD1 (5 bases). The V gene's germline CDR1 is MDHEN and CDR2 SYDVKM. Trimming took 4 bases from V and 8 from J, leaving 14 bases between them. This CDR3 spans 14 amino acids. The CDR3 spells CASSSPVRGEKLFF. In DNA, the CDR3 is TGTGCCAGCAGTTCACCAGTACGGGGGGAAAAACTGTTTTTT.

V is TRBV20-1 and J is TRBJ1-2; D remains ambiguous. The germline V gene encodes CDR1 DFQATT and CDR2 SNEGSKA (reference sequence). This CDR3 spans 10 amino acids. The V end was cut by 3 bases, the J end by 6 bases, with 5 bases between. The CDR3 loop reads CSASFNGYTF. CDR3 DNA: TGCAGTGCTAGTTTCAATGGCTACACCTTC.

The V gene is TRBV9, the J gene TRBJ1-5; 7 nucleotides agree with TRBD1. J lost 4 bases, V lost 4 bases, and 8 bases had no gene match. Germline V gene lookup returns CDR1 SGDLS and CDR2 YYNGEE. The CDR3 is 15 amino acids. CDR3 DNA: TGTGCCAGCAGCCAGGGGGTACAGTTGAATCAGCCCCAGCATTTT. As protein: CASSQGVQLNQPQHF. The whole variable domain, remainder taken from reference TRBV9 and TRBJ1-5, is DSGVTQTPKHLITATGQRVTLRCSPRSGDLSVYWYQQSLDQGLQFLIQYYNGEERAKGNILERFSAQQFPDLHSELNLSSLELGDSALYFCASSQGVQLNQPQHFGDGTRLSIL.

The genes are TRBV19 and TRBJ1-6; no clear D gene. The CDR3 covers 14 residues. V dropped 3 bases and J dropped 5 bases, with 8 bases sitting between them. The germline CDR1 and CDR2 sequences are LNHDA and SQIVND (reference sequence). In DNA, the CDR3 is TGTGCCAGTAGTATCACAGCGGATAATTCACCCCTCCACTTT. Protein product: CASSITADNSPLHF.

V usage is TRBV11-2 and J usage is TRBJ2-3; maybe TRBD2 (6 bases). Germline CDR1 and CDR2: SGHAT and FQNNGV. Trimming pared 9 bases from V and 3 bases from J, leaving 13 bases between. The CDR3 is 13 amino acids. The CDR3 here is CASRGSGTDTQYF. The CDR3 DNA sequence: TGTGCCAGTCGGGGGTCGGGGACAGATACGCAGTATTTT.

J is TRBJ1-3 and V is TRBV19; the D is unclear. Germline lookup yields CDR1 LNHDA and CDR2 SQIVND (reference sequence). The CDR3 spans 14 residues. The V end lost 1 base, the J end lost 2 bases, and 6 bases lay between the germline ends. The CDR3 here is CASSIGDTGNTIYF. CDR3 DNA: TGTGCCAGTAGTATAGGTGACACTGGAAACACCATATATTTT.

This clone was counted a single time. The chain combines TRBV13 with TRBJ2-1; tentative D call: TRBD2 (5 bases). This CDR3 has 11 residues. Trimming cost V 7 bases and J 11 bases, with 12 bases left between them. Germline values: CDR1 PRHDT, CDR2 FYEKMQ (reference sequence). CDR3 sequence: CASTDRRQQFF. The CDR3 DNA sequence: TGTGCCAGCACCGATAGGAGGCAGCAGTTCTTC.

This chain connects TRBV18 to TRBJ1-1; 7 nucleotides agree with TRBD1. Trimming cost V 3 bases and J 0 bases; bases outside gene matches: 7. The CDR3 contains 16 residues. From germline, CDR1 is KGHSH and CDR2 LQKENI. The CDR3 DNA reads as TGTGCCAGCTCACCCAACTTACAGGGGTTGAACACTGAAGCTTTCTTT. It codes for CASSPNLQGLNTEAFF.

The V and J genes are TRBV3-1 (or the pseudogene TRBV3-2) and TRBJ2-5, with D tentatively TRBD1 (5 bases). The CDR3 runs to 14 residues. In germline, CDR1 is LGHDT, CDR2 YNNKEL (reference sequence). The germline V and J ends were trimmed by 1 base and 1 base, with 7 bases remaining between them. The CDR3, as DNA: TGTGCCAGCAGCCAAGGGGGCCTCCAAGAGACCCAGTACTTC. Its protein is CASSQGGLQETQYF.

This clone occurred a few times. The rearrangement joins TRBV18 to TRBJ1-1; D is perhaps TRBD1 (5 bases). This CDR3 has 13 residues. V lost 2 bases and J 8 bases, leaving 12 bases between the germline ends. Germline CDR1 KGHSH, CDR2 LQKENI. This CDR3 is CASSPYGGTEAFF. DNA for the CDR3: TGTGCCAGCTCACCATACGGGGGAACAGAAGCTTTCTTT.

This chain uses TRBV9 with TRBJ2-1; 11 nucleotides agree with TRBD1. Per the germline V gene, CDR1 is SGDLS and CDR2 is YYNGEE. Unmatched junction bases numbered 2, after V lost 3 bases and J lost 6 bases. The CDR3 has 14 amino acids. The CDR3 coding sequence is TGTGCCAGCAGCGGGACAGGGGGCGGCAATGAGCAGTTCTTC. Its protein is CASSGTGGGNEQFF.

The chain combines TRBV30 with TRBJ2-7, with 7 nucleotides matching TRBD1. This CDR3 contains 12 residues. In germline, CDR1 is GTSNPN, CDR2 SVGIG (reference sequence). The V segment lost 5 bases and the J segment 3 bases; nucleotides outside the gene matches: 4. Here the CDR3 DNA reads TGTGCCTGGGGACAGGAACACTACGAGCAGTACTTC. Translating it yields CAWGQEHYEQYF. Supplemented by reference TRBV30 and TRBJ2-7, the full variable domain reads SQTIHQWPATLVQPVGSPLSLECTVEGTSNPNLYWYRQAAGRGLQLLFYSVGIGQISSEVPQNLSASRPQDRQFILSSKKLLLSDSGFYLCAWGQEHYEQYFGPGTRLTVT.

The chain links TRBV30 to TRBJ1-5, with 7 bases matching TRBD1. The ends lost 4 bases at V and 9 bases at J; junction bases unmatched: 3. The germline V gene encodes CDR1 GTSNPN and CDR2 SVGIG (reference sequence). This CDR3 region has 11 residues. CDR3 loop: CAWNSGGPQHF. In nucleotides, the CDR3 is TGTGCCTGGAACTCAGGGGGGCCCCAGCATTTT.

The chain is built from TRBV18 and TRBJ2-2; no clear D. Trimming shortened V by 3 bases and J by 1 base, and 9 bases separated the two germline ends. Germline V gene lookup returns CDR1 KGHSH and CDR2 LQKENI. The CDR3 has 15 amino acids. CDR3 loop: CASSPVQENTGELFF. The CDR3 DNA reads TGTGCCAGCTCACCGGTCCAGGAGAACACCGGGGAGCTGTTTTTT.

The chain carries TRBV11-3 and TRBJ2-5; 9 bases line up with TRBD1. This CDR3 region has 14 residues. Germline trimming cut 5 bases from V and 4 bases from J; bases unmatched to any gene: 5. Germline assignment: CDR1 SGHNT and CDR2 YENEEA. The CDR3 DNA is TGTGCCAGCAGCAAACAGGGGGCCGGAGAGACCCAGTACTTC. It specifies CASSKQGAGETQYF.

The chain couples TRBV7-3 to TRBJ2-1, with 9 nucleotides matching TRBD2. Germline CDR1 is SGHTA and CDR2 is FQGTGA. V was pared by 2 bases and J by 4 bases, with 3 bases of the junction left unmatched. The CDR3 is 15 residues long. CDR3 in DNA: TGTGCCAGCAGCTTAGCGGGGGGGCCGTACAATGAGCAGTTCTTC. This translates into CASSLAGGPYNEQFF. The full variable domain, with the rest looked up from reference TRBV7-3 and TRBJ2-1, is GAGVSQTPSNKVTEKGKYVELRCDPISGHTALYWYRQSLGQGPEFLIYFQGTGAADDSGLPNDRFFAVRPEGSVSTLKIQRTERGDSAVYLCASSLAGGPYNEQFFGPGTRLTVL.

V gene TRBV7-2 combines with J gene TRBJ2-7; 13 bases align to TRBD2. CDR3 length: 14 residues. Germline V gives CDR1 SGHTA, CDR2 FQGNSA. Trimming took 3 bases from V and 6 from J; bases not matched to a gene: 2. The CDR3 DNA follows: TGTGCCAGCAGCTTGGGACTAGCGGGGAGCGAGCAGTACTTC. This translates into CASSLGLAGSEQYF.

This chain links TRBV7-9 with TRBJ2-1; 10 nucleotides match TRBD2. The CDR3 spans 17 residues. Unmatched junction bases numbered 10, after V lost 4 bases and J lost 4 bases. CDR1 is SEHNR and CDR2 is FQNEAQ in the germline V gene (reference sequence). In nucleotides, the CDR3 is TGTGCCAGCAGCTCCCTTTTCGAGCGGGGGGGATACAATGAGCAGTTCTTC. Translating gives CASSSLFERGGYNEQFF.

The chain carries TRBV9 and TRBJ2-1; maybe TRBD2 (6 bases). Per the germline V gene, CDR1 is SGDLS and CDR2 is YYNGEE. V was pared by 5 bases and J by 1 base, with 13 bases between. This CDR3 is built from 15 residues. CDR3 nucleotide sequence: TGTGCCAGCAGTTCGTCGGGGGAATCCTACAATGAGCAGTTCTTC. This gives the protein CASSSSGESYNEQFF.